The present entry profiles one T cell receptor beta chain with its context. Profiling relied on immunoSEQ multiplex PCR, and the TCRdb table lists in-frame clones only, not all of them. The sample carries around 44,000 clones, about 87% recorded once. The data derive from a study of T cell changes during pregnancy in multiple sclerosis. This CDR3 spans 17 amino acids. Unmatched junction bases numbered 5, after V lost 5 bases and J lost 1 base. The germline gives CDR1 LNHDA, CDR2 SQIVND (reference sequence). Sequencing was performed on CD4+ T cells from peripheral blood mononuclear cells, taken in the second trimester of pregnancy. The source is a female donor with multiple sclerosis, enrolled in a pregnancy study. The gene calls are TRBV19 and TRBJ2-1; 13 nucleotides match TRBD2. CDR3 sequence reads: CASSGTSGIYSYNEQFF. DNA for the CDR3: TGTGCCAGTAGTGGGACTAGCGGGATTTATTCCTACAATGAGCAGTTCTTC.